A selection of T cell receptor beta chains follows, all from one sample in a study of T cells in tumors after PD-1 blockade. TCRdb's table, derived via immunoSEQ multiplex PCR, lists solely in-frame clones and lacks some. The table lists approximately 47,000 clones, over 75% of them singletons, with 4% to 5% in the top ten. The material was PBMCs, obtained before anti-PD-1 treatment. The receptor source for this set is a human donor with basal cell carcinoma. CDR3s include the opening cysteine and the closing phenylalanine or tryptophan. The D gene is left open where the match is weak. Clone size is stated in some rows and not others, as once, few, many or a class when expanded.

J: TRBJ2-7; V: TRBV9; D: TRBD1; size: -; DNA: TGTGCCAGCAGCATATCTCCGGGACAGTCCTACGAGCAGTACTTC; CDR3: CASSISPGQSYEQYF
J: TRBJ2-4; V: TRBV2; D: -; size: -; DNA: TGTGCCAGCAGTGAAGCGCGGGTCAGGGCTTTAAACATTCAGTACTTC; CDR3: CASSEARVRALNIQYF
J: TRBJ2-2; V: TRBV5-1; D: TRBD2; size: few; DNA: TGCGCCAGCAGGTTTAGCGGGGGGAACACCGGGGAGCTGTTTTTT; CDR3: CASRFSGGNTGELFF
J: TRBJ2-3; V: TRBV6-1; D: TRBD1; size: -; DNA: TGTGCCAGCAGTGAAGCGCTTCTGACAGGGGCTCGGGATACGCAGTATTTT; CDR3: CASSEALLTGARDTQYF
J: TRBJ1-2; V: TRBV2; D: TRBD1; size: -; DNA: TGTGCCAGCAGCCAAGGACAGGGTTTGGGGAACTATGGCTACACCTTC; CDR3: CASSQGQGLGNYGYTF
J: TRBJ1-3; V: TRBV5-4; D: -; size: -; DNA: TGTGCCAGCAGCTTGGGTCCAGGGGCTGGAAACACCATATATTTT; CDR3: CASSLGPGAGNTIYF
J: TRBJ2-5; V: TRBV7-9; D: -; size: -; DNA: TGTGCCAGCAGCAAACCAACGAAGAGTACCCAGTACTTC; CDR3: CASSKPTKSTQYF
J: TRBJ1-1; V: TRBV5-1; D: TRBD1; size: once; DNA: TGCGCCAGCAGCTCCAGGGGGGCTGGCATGAACACTGAAGCTTTCTTT; CDR3: CASSSRGAGMNTEAFF
J: TRBJ1-1; V: TRBV9; D: -; size: -; DNA: TGTGCCAGCAGCGCAAAGAACACTGAAGCTTTCTTT; CDR3: CASSAKNTEAFF
J: TRBJ2-3; V: TRBV5-4; D: -; size: -; DNA: TGTGCCAGCAGCTCGAAGGGTGGGGGGGCGGGAGATACGCAGTATTTT; CDR3: CASSSKGGGAGDTQYF
J: TRBJ2-2; V: TRBV10-3; D: TRBD1; size: -; DNA: TGTGCCATCAGTGTCGGGACAGGGGTGTTCGGGGAGCTGTTTTTT; CDR3: CAISVGTGVFGELFF
J: TRBJ1-5; V: TRBV2; D: TRBD1; size: medium-sized; DNA: TGTGCCAGCAGTGAAGACAGGGGAGGCCAGCCCCAGCATTTT; CDR3: CASSEDRGGQPQHF
J: TRBJ2-5; V: TRBV4-1; D: -; size: -; DNA: TGCGCCAGCAGCCAAGAACCTCGGGGCTCAGAGACCCAGTACTTC; CDR3: CASSQEPRGSETQYF
J: TRBJ2-1; V: TRBV7-8; D: -; size: -; DNA: TGTGCCAGCAGCCGGGGGTACAATGAGCAGTTCTTC; CDR3: CASSRGYNEQFF
J: TRBJ2-1; V: TRBV19; D: TRBD2; size: -; DNA: TGTGCCAGTAGTACGGGACTAGCGGTCAATGAGCAGTTCTTC; CDR3: CASSTGLAVNEQFF
J: TRBJ2-5; V: TRBV20-1; D: -; size: few; DNA: TGCAGTGCTACCTTCCAAGAGACCCAGTACTTC; CDR3: CSATFQETQYF
J: TRBJ1-2; V: TRBV4-2; D: TRBD1; size: -; DNA: TGTGCCAGCAGCCAAACCGACAGGGGGGATGGCTACACCTTC; CDR3: CASSQTDRGDGYTF
J: TRBJ2-7; V: TRBV5-1; D: -; size: -; DNA: TGCGCCAGCAGCTCGGAAGGGGGAGAGCAGTACTTC; CDR3: CASSSEGGEQYF
J: TRBJ2-1; V: TRBV19; D: TRBD2; size: medium-sized; DNA: TGTGCCAGTAGTATAACGCTAGCGGGGGGGCAGCATGAGCAGTTCTTC; CDR3: CASSITLAGGQHEQFF
J: TRBJ2-7; V: TRBV29-1; D: -; size: -; DNA: TGCAGCGTTGAGGAGGGGGCTTCCTACGAGCAGTACTTC; CDR3: CSVEEGASYEQYF
J: TRBJ2-7; V: TRBV6-5; D: -; size: -; DNA: TGTGCCAGTGAAAACAGGGTGGGTGAGCAGTACTTC; CDR3: CASENRVGEQYF
J: TRBJ2-2; V: TRBV6-5; D: -; size: -; DNA: TGTGCCAGCGGAACTAGACGGTGGGAATCCGGGGAGCTGTTTTTT; CDR3: CASGTRRWESGELFF
J: TRBJ2-3; V: TRBV2; D: TRBD2; size: once; DNA: TGTGCCAGATTACTAGCGGCGGACACAGATACGCAGTATTTT; CDR3: CARLLAADTDTQYF
J: TRBJ1-2; V: TRBV5-4; D: TRBD1; size: -; DNA: TGTGCCAGCAGCTCCTCGACAGGGGAGGGCTACACCTTC; CDR3: CASSSSTGEGYTF
J: TRBJ1-2; V: TRBV7-9; D: -; size: -; DNA: TGTGCCAGCAGCTTAGCGGATTACTATGGCTACACCTTC; CDR3: CASSLADYYGYTF
J: TRBJ1-5; V: TRBV2; D: -; size: few; DNA: TGTGCCAGCAGCGGAGATCAGCCCCAGCATTTT; CDR3: CASSGDQPQHF
J: TRBJ2-3; V: TRBV12-5; D: -; size: -; DNA: TGTGCTAGTAGAACAGGGTTGCGCACAGATACGCAGTATTTT; CDR3: CASRTGLRTDTQYF
J: TRBJ1-5; V: TRBV12-5; D: TRBD1; size: -; DNA: TGTGCTAGTGGTCCCGACAGGGATTATCAGCCCCAGCATTTT; CDR3: CASGPDRDYQPQHF
J: TRBJ1-2; V: TRBV18; D: -; size: -; DNA: TGTGCCAGCTCACAAGTGACAGATTATGGCTACACCTTC; CDR3: CASSQVTDYGYTF
J: TRBJ1-6; V: TRBV19; D: -; size: -; DNA: TGTGCCAGTAGTATAGTTAGGGCCGGCTCCTATAATTCACCCCTCCACTTT; CDR3: CASSIVRAGSYNSPLHF
J: TRBJ2-3; V: TRBV3-1/TRBV3-2; D: -; size: -; DNA: TGTGCCAGCAGCCCATTGACACCCTCTAGCACAGATACGCAGTATTTT; CDR3: CASSPLTPSSTDTQYF
J: TRBJ1-1; V: TRBV5-1; D: TRBD1; size: -; DNA: TGCGCCAGCAGCTTGGAGGGGACAGTTCCGAACACTGAAGCTTTCTTT; CDR3: CASSLEGTVPNTEAFF
J: TRBJ2-7; V: TRBV12-5; D: TRBD1; size: medium-sized; DNA: TGTGCTAGTGGCCGGGGACAGGGCTACGAGCAGTACTTC; CDR3: CASGRGQGYEQYF
J: TRBJ1-3; V: TRBV4-2; D: -; size: -; DNA: TGTGCCAGCAGCCAAGTAAAATTGGGGTCTTCTGGAAACACCATATATTTT; CDR3: CASSQVKLGSSGNTIYF
J: TRBJ2-2; V: TRBV4-1; D: -; size: once; DNA: TGCGCCAGCAGCCAAGGGACAGGGAGGGGGAACACCGGGGAGCTGTTTTTT; CDR3: CASSQGTGRGNTGELFF
J: TRBJ1-2; V: TRBV21-1; D: -; size: -; DNA: TGTGCCAGCAGCAGGGACAGGCCTAACTATGGCTACACCTTC; CDR3: CASSRDRPNYGYTF
J: TRBJ1-1; V: TRBV20-1; D: -; size: -; DNA: TGCAGTGTACAGTTGAACACTGAAGCTTTCTTT; CDR3: CSVQLNTEAFF